These T cell receptor beta chains were read from a single sample in a study of T-cell reconstitution after alpha-beta-depleted transplantation in children. TCRdb re-called the PCR reads through MiXCR, storing one row per CDR3 protein. The sample has 500,000 to 600,000 distinct CDR3 sequences, over 25% seen once. The sample was PBMCs from the stem cell graft donor, taken from the stem cell graft. These receptors originate from a human donor who donated a stem cell graft to a child with aplastic anemia. Each CDR3 is given without its conserved first and last residue.

V,J,CDR3
TRBV20-1,TRBJ1-2,SANRQGMGYT
TRBV5-8,TRBJ2-3,ASSPIAGVPRTDTQY
TRBV11-3,TRBJ1-6,ASSLGTGVSPLH
TRBV2,TRBJ2-1,ASKTTSGNGYEQF
TRBV11-2,TRBJ2-1,ASSLGEGGREQF
TRBV5-1,TRBJ1-2,ASSLAPGGNYGYT
TRBV20-1,TRBJ2-1,SALAGAYNEQF
TRBV27,TRBJ2-5,ASSLIGTGETQY
TRBV18,TRBJ2-5,ASSPTGLAPKTQY
TRBV12-3/TRBV12-4,TRBJ2-3,ASSSTSGRFGDTQY
TRBV29-1,TRBJ2-7,SVVWAGRNYEQY
TRBV15,TRBJ1-5,ATSRSRNRPQH
TRBV20-1,TRBJ1-1,SVVHSQPEAF
TRBV20-1,TRBJ1-3,SARGRGNTIY
TRBV20-1,TRBJ2-3,SAINREGTQY
TRBV12-3/TRBV12-4,TRBJ2-5,ASRWGDGAAQY
TRBV28,TRBJ1-1,ASSAAHTEAF
TRBV12-3/TRBV12-4,TRBJ2-1,ASSRAGAPYNEQF
TRBV6-2/TRBV6-3,TRBJ2-1,ASSYSNWGGDEQF
TRBV12-3/TRBV12-4,TRBJ2-1,ASSLVAGVNEQF
TRBV29-1,TRBJ2-3,SARLAGVTDTQY
TRBV20-1,TRBJ2-1,SAKRYSYNEQF
TRBV6-5,TRBJ2-7,ASSYGRGVYEQY
TRBV10-1,TRBJ2-1,ASSPSGRTDEQF
TRBV6-1,TRBJ2-1,ASSQATGSHNEQF
TRBV29-1,TRBJ1-1,SVLGQGARDTEAF
TRBV5-6,TRBJ2-2,ASSSTGGWNTGELF
TRBV29-1,TRBJ1-2,SVGLHRKGGYT
TRBV11-2,TRBJ2-3,ASSLGAGVRGGTDTQY
TRBV5-6,TRBJ2-7,ASSVGSYYEQY
TRBV5-1,TRBJ2-7,ASSFDGTGGYEQY
TRBV11-1,TRBJ2-7,ASSHMGSGIPGKSSYEQY
TRBV27,TRBJ2-2,ASSLMEGAAGELF
TRBV4-3,TRBJ2-1,ASRPGLAPYNEQF
TRBV5-1,TRBJ2-5,ASNSGRIQEAQY
TRBV7-2,TRBJ2-5,ASSLPGYLGETQY
TRBV12-3/TRBV12-4,TRBJ1-3,ASTRDSGNTIY
TRBV20-1,TRBJ1-1,SATHRGNMNTEAF
TRBV29-1,TRBJ1-2,SVERITGYT
TRBV28,TRBJ2-1,ASRHYPGVPGNEQF